A selection of T cell receptor beta chains follows, all from one sample in a study of cytomegalovirus exposure and HLA in healthy donors. Using immunoSEQ multiplex PCR, the repertoire was profiled, and TCRdb retains in-frame clones only, with some absent. The sample contains over 200,000 clones, around four fifths of which appear only once. Sequenced sample: PBMCs. All receptors come from a woman aged 40 to 50 in good health and CMV-seronegative. Both conserved end residues are part of each CDR3. The D gene is left open where the match is weak. Clone size is not always given. Where it is, it says once, few, many or a class for expanded clones.

V gene	D gene	clone size	J gene	CDR3 protein	CDR3 DNA
TRBV13	-	-	TRBJ2-5	CASSLVRGTQYF	TGTGCCAGCAGCCTGGTCAGGGGGACCCAGTACTTC
TRBV28	-	-	TRBJ1-6	CASIKGDAYNSPLHF	TGTGCCAGCATCAAGGGGGACGCCTATAATTCACCCCTCCACTTT
TRBV14	TRBD2	-	TRBJ2-5	CASSQGTSGGKETQYF	TGTGCCAGCAGCCAAGGCACTAGCGGGGGGAAAGAGACCCAGTACTTC
TRBV19	-	-	TRBJ2-5	CASSPLPYQETQYF	TGTGCCAGTAGTCCTCTTCCGTACCAAGAGACCCAGTACTTC
TRBV5-4	-	-	TRBJ1-4	CASTRGGGDANEKLFF	TGTGCCAGCACCCGGGGCGGGGGCGACGCTAATGAAAAACTGTTTTTT
TRBV30	-	-	TRBJ1-6	CAWEKIRSPLHF	TGTGCCTGGGAGAAGATTCGTTCACCCCTCCACTTT
TRBV7-9	-	-	TRBJ1-2	CASSLGTSGEGYTF	TGTGCCAGCAGCTTAGGAACCTCAGGGGAAGGCTACACCTTC
TRBV7-2	TRBD2	-	TRBJ2-7	CASSLVPAGGLSSYEQYF	TGTGCCAGCAGCTTAGTTCCAGCGGGGGGCCTCAGCTCCTACGAGCAGTACTTC
TRBV7-9	-	-	TRBJ2-3	CASHTRGYTDTQYF	TGTGCCAGCCATACTCGAGGGTACACAGATACGCAGTATTTT
TRBV15	TRBD1	-	TRBJ1-3	CATWPGGGNTIYF	TGTGCCACCTGGCCAGGGGGTGGAAACACCATATATTTT
TRBV25-1	TRBD2	-	TRBJ2-1	CASSSGLAGTNNEQFF	TGTGCCAGCAGCAGTGGCCTAGCGGGGACTAACAATGAGCAGTTCTTC
TRBV7-8	-	-	TRBJ1-6	CASSLERTDLNSPLHF	TGTGCCAGCAGCTTAGAGCGGACTGACCTTAATTCACCCCTCCACTTT
TRBV7-6	TRBD2	-	TRBJ2-1	CASSPSGGAYNEQFF	TGTGCCAGCAGCCCTAGCGGGGGGGCCTACAATGAGCAGTTCTTC
TRBV9	-	-	TRBJ1-3	CASSVMGQGGNTIYF	TGTGCCAGCAGCGTTATGGGGCAGGGTGGAAACACCATATATTTT
TRBV6-5	-	-	TRBJ1-2	CASSYRDSGYGYTF	TGTGCCAGCAGTTACCGCGACAGTGGCTATGGCTACACCTTC
TRBV6-5	-	-	TRBJ1-4	CASSPPGTNEKLFF	TGTGCCAGCTCCCCTCCGGGGACTAATGAAAAACTGTTTTTT
TRBV6-6	TRBD1	-	TRBJ2-7	CAISDRASYEQYF	TGTGCCATCTCGGACAGGGCCTCCTACGAGCAGTACTTC
TRBV7-9	-	-	TRBJ1-2	CASSLAVPDSYGYTF	TGTGCCAGCAGCTTAGCGGTACCAGATTCCTATGGCTACACCTTC
TRBV6-5	-	few	TRBJ1-1	CASSYRGRNTEAFF	TGTGCCAGCAGTTATAGGGGGAGGAACACTGAAGCTTTCTTT
TRBV7-2	-	-	TRBJ1-3	CASSLSGNTIYF	TGTGCCAGCAGCCTCTCGGGAAACACCATATATTTT
TRBV10-2	TRBD2	-	TRBJ2-5	CASSEGLAGARETQYF	TGCGCCAGCAGTGAAGGACTAGCGGGGGCCCGAGAGACCCAGTACTTC
TRBV9	-	-	TRBJ1-1	CASSPLGVMNTEAFF	TGTGCCAGCAGCCCTCTAGGGGTCATGAACACTGAAGCTTTCTTT
TRBV5-5	TRBD1	-	TRBJ2-7	CASRGPGTGVGEQYF	TGTGCCAGCAGGGGTCCCGGGACAGGGGTCGGAGAGCAGTACTTC
TRBV18	TRBD1	-	TRBJ1-1	CATDRGNTEAFF	TGTGCCACAGACAGGGGTAACACTGAAGCTTTCTTT
TRBV29-1	-	-	TRBJ1-2	CSVYNRGLYGYTF	TGCAGCGTTTATAATCGGGGACTCTATGGCTACACCTTC
TRBV9	-	-	TRBJ2-1	CASSVGRSTYNEQFF	TGTGCCAGCAGCGTAGGCCGTTCTACCTACAATGAGCAGTTCTTC
TRBV7-8	TRBD1	once	TRBJ2-7	CASSRPRTGANSYEQYF	TGTGCCAGCAGCCGACCTAGGACAGGGGCGAACTCCTACGAGCAGTACTTC
TRBV7-9	-	-	TRBJ1-5	CASSYTGDHQPQHF	TGTGCCAGCAGTTATACAGGAGATCATCAGCCCCAGCATTTT
TRBV19	TRBD1	-	TRBJ1-5	CATLGGKWDSSLNQPQHF	TGTGCCACCCTGGGGGGAAAGTGGGACAGCTCACTCAATCAGCCCCAGCATTTT
TRBV18	TRBD1	-	TRBJ1-6	CASSPQGPSPLHF	TGTGCCAGCTCTCCACAGGGGCCCTCACCCCTCCACTTT
TRBV20-1	-	once	TRBJ2-5	CSVLGLETQYF	TGCAGTGTACTAGGGCTGGAGACCCAGTACTTC
TRBV6-1	TRBD1	once	TRBJ2-1	CASSVLGTANEQFF	TGTGCCAGCAGTGTGCTAGGGACAGCTAATGAGCAGTTCTTC
TRBV12-5	TRBD2	-	TRBJ2-1	CASGLQRASGEYNEQFF	TGTGCTAGTGGTTTGCAGCGGGCTAGCGGGGAGTACAATGAGCAGTTCTTC
TRBV5-1	-	-	TRBJ1-2	CATAAGDTYGYTF	TGCGCCACAGCGGCAGGGGATACCTATGGCTACACCTTC
TRBV5-4	-	-	TRBJ1-5	CASSFGMDQPQHF	TGTGCCAGCAGCTTCGGGATGGATCAGCCCCAGCATTTT